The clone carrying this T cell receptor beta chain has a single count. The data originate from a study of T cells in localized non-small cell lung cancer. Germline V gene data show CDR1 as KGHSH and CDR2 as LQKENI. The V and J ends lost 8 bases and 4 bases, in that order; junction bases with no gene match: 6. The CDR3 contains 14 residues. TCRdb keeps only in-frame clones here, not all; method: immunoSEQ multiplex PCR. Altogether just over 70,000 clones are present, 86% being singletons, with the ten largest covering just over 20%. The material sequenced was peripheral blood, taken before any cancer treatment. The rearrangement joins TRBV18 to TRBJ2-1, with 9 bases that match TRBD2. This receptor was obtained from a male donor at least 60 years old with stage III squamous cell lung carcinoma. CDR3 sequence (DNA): TGTGCCAGCAGCCAAGCGGGGGGTTACAATGAGCAGTTCTTC. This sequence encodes CASSQAGGYNEQFF.